A selection of T cell receptor beta chains follows, all from one sample in a study of shared clonotypes between healthy human individuals. Measured with immunoSEQ multiplex PCR; TCRdb has only the in-frame clones, and not every one. The data show 2 million to 3 million clones, approximately 92% seen once. Specimen: naive CD4+ T cells sorted from blood. The receptors were gathered from a man aged 18 to 30 in good health. Each CDR3 is given with its conserved first and last residue. The D gene is left open where the match is weak. Clone size, where shown, is once, few, many, or a class for clones that have expanded.

V	J	size	D	DNA	CDR3
TRBV9	TRBJ2-1	-	-	TGTGCCAGCAGCGAGGGGGGGAGCTCCTACAATGAGCAGTTCTTC	CASSEGGSSYNEQFF
TRBV7-9	TRBJ2-1	once	TRBD2	TGTGCCAGCAGCTTAGGAGGCACTAGCGGTTACAATGAGCAGTTCTTC	CASSLGGTSGYNEQFF
TRBV11-2	TRBJ2-2	-	-	TGTGCCAGCAGCTCAGGGTTAGCGAACACCGGGGAGCTGTTTTTT	CASSSGLANTGELFF
TRBV9	TRBJ1-2	-	-	TGTGCCAGCAGCGTTGAAGCGGGAAACTATGGCTACACCTTC	CASSVEAGNYGYTF
TRBV18	TRBJ1-6	-	TRBD1	TGTGCCAGCTCACGGTCCGGGACAGAAAATTCACCCCTCCACTTT	CASSRSGTENSPLHF
TRBV19	TRBJ2-4	-	TRBD1	TGTGCCAGTCGGGACCGGGACAGAAAAAACATTCAGTACTTC	CASRDRDRKNIQYF
TRBV28	TRBJ1-5	-	-	TGTGCCAGCAGGATGGGGACAAATAGCAATCAGCCCCAGCATTTT	CASRMGTNSNQPQHF
TRBV7-9	TRBJ2-7	-	TRBD2	TGTGCCAGCAGCACAAACCCCTCGGGGGGGAGACCCTACGAGCAGTACTTC	CASSTNPSGGRPYEQYF
TRBV27	TRBJ2-1	-	-	TGTGCCAGCAGCCCCTCTAGAGGCTACAATGAGCAGTTCTTC	CASSPSRGYNEQFF
TRBV5-1	TRBJ1-2	-	TRBD1	TGCGCCAGCAGCCTGGGACAGGGCCACTATGGCTACACCTTC	CASSLGQGHYGYTF
TRBV5-1	TRBJ1-2	-	TRBD1	TGCGCCAGCAGCCAATGGACAGGGGACTATGGCTACACCTTC	CASSQWTGDYGYTF
TRBV18	TRBJ2-2	-	-	TGTGCCAGCTCACCAAACAGGGTCGACACCGGGGAGCTGTTTTTT	CASSPNRVDTGELFF
TRBV29-1	TRBJ1-1	-	-	TGCAGCGTTGAAAGGGGTTCACACCAAGCTTTCTTT	CSVERGSHQAFF
TRBV11-2	TRBJ2-7	-	-	TGTGCCAGCAGCTTAGTTTTGGGACCCCCTTACGAGCAGTACTTC	CASSLVLGPPYEQYF
TRBV19	TRBJ2-7	-	TRBD1	TGTGCCAGTAGTTCACGGGACAGGGTTTACGAGCAGTACTTC	CASSSRDRVYEQYF
TRBV19	TRBJ2-2	once	TRBD2	TGTGCCAGTAGTTTGACTAGCGGGAGGGTTGGCACCGGGGAGCTGTTTTTT	CASSLTSGRVGTGELFF
TRBV7-9	TRBJ1-3	-	TRBD1	TGTGCCAGCAGCTCCGTTACATTACAGGGGGCAGGAAACACCATATATTTT	CASSSVTLQGAGNTIYF
TRBV7-8	TRBJ2-7	-	-	TGTGCCAGCAGCTTAGGAGTGGACCGCGAGCAGTACTTC	CASSLGVDREQYF